Each of the 7 T cell receptor beta chains below was sequenced from the same sample in a study of blood T cell repertoires in COVID-19. This table comes from immunoSEQ multiplex PCR, and its TCRdb copy is limited to in-frame clones, with some not included. The sample lists 65,000 to 75,000 clones, about 81% seen once, with roughly 14% in the top ten. The sample taken for sequencing was peripheral blood. The origin of the receptors is a man older than 75 with acute or convalescent COVID-19.

V usage is TRBV5-1 and J usage is TRBJ2-3; 10 nucleotides line up with TRBD2. The V gene end was trimmed by 0 bases and the J gene end by 0 bases; junction bases not matched to a gene: 1. The CDR3 extends over 16 amino acids. CDR1 is SGHRS and CDR2 is YFSETQ in the germline V gene. As DNA, the CDR3 is TGCGCCAGCAGCTTGGGTAGCGGGGGGAGCACAGATACGCAGTATTTT. Translating gives CASSLGSGGSTDTQYF.

The genes are TRBV24-1 and TRBJ2-7, with D hard to call. The CDR3 extends over 16 amino acids. With 5 bases removed from V and 1 base from J, the gap between germline ends came to 17 bases. CDR1 KGHDR and CDR2 SFDVKD come from the germline V gene. This chain's CDR3 is CATSGPSPVSSYEQYF. In DNA form, the CDR3 reads TGTGCCACCAGTGGTCCCTCCCCGGTCTCTTCCTACGAGCAGTACTTC.

J is TRBJ2-1 and V is TRBV11-2, with no clear D. CDR3 length: 11 residues. V lost 2 bases and J lost 9, with 5 bases in between. CDR1 is SGHAT and CDR2 is FQNNGV in the germline V gene. The CDR3 nucleotides read TGTGCCAGCAGCTTAAATCTTGAGCAGTTCTTC. Translation gives CASSLNLEQFF. The complete variable domain, with remaining parts taken from reference TRBV11-2 and TRBJ2-1, reads EAGVAQSPRYKIIEKRQSVAFWCNPISGHATLYWYQQILGQGPKLLIQFQNNGVVDDSQLPKDRFSAERLKGVDSTLKIQPAKLEDSAVYLCASSLNLEQFFGPGTRLTVL.

The rearrangement uses TRBV19 and TRBJ1-1, with D maybe TRBD1 (6 bases). CDR1 is LNHDA and CDR2 is SQIVND in the germline V gene (reference sequence). Trimming removed 6 bases at V and 2 bases at J, with 13 bases between. The CDR3 consists of 14 residues. This CDR3 is CASSFGQTNTEAFF. CDR3 in DNA: TGTGCCAGTAGCTTCGGACAGACCAACACTGAAGCTTTCTTT.

This chain connects TRBV5-1 to TRBJ2-1; D may be TRBD2 (6 bases). The germline V gene encodes CDR1 SGHRS and CDR2 YFSETQ. Trimming removed 0 bases from V and 4 bases from J, with 17 bases in between. The CDR3 length is 17 residues. The CDR3: CASSLGGLGGAYNEQFF. Written as DNA, the CDR3 is TGCGCCAGCAGCTTGGGGGGACTTGGCGGGGCATACAATGAGCAGTTCTTC.

The gene calls are TRBV5-1 and TRBJ2-2; 7 positions match TRBD2. The CDR3 is made up of 14 amino acids. CDR1 SGHRS and CDR2 YFSETQ come from the germline V gene. Trimming at V came to 9 bases and at J to 4 bases, leaving 9 bases not matched to a gene. The CDR3 protein is CATKTSLSTGELFF. The CDR3 coding sequence is TGCGCCACCAAGACTAGCCTGAGCACCGGGGAGCTGTTTTTT.

This chain joins TRBV2 and TRBJ1-2; D is perhaps TRBD1 (5 bases). Germline V lookup: CDR1 SNHLY, CDR2 FYNNEI. Trimming removed 3 bases at V and 6 bases at J, with 11 bases between. The CDR3 extends over 13 amino acids. The CDR3 region is CASSEGRVDGYTF. CDR3 sequence (DNA): TGTGCCAGCAGTGAGGGCAGGGTGGATGGCTACACCTTC.